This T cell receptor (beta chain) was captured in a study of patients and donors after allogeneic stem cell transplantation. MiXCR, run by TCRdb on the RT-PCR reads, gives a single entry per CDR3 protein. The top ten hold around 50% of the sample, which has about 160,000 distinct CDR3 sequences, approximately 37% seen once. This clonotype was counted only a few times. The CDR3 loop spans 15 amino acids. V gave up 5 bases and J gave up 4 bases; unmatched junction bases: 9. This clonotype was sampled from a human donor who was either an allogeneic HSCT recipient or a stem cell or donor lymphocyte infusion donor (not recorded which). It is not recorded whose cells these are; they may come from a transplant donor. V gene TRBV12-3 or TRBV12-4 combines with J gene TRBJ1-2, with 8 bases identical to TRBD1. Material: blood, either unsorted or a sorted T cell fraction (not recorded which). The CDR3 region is CASSPQTGVAYGYTF. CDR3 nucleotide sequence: TGTGCCAGCAGTCCACAGACAGGGGTTGCCTATGGCTACACCTTC.